These 2 T cell receptor beta chains share one sample of origin, sequenced in a study of T cells in Graves' hyperthyroidism and ophthalmopathy. The source material, RNA transcripts, was used to amplify TCR beta CDR3 regions. The HTBI set primed first-round TCR CDR3 RT-PCR. In TCRdb, the multiplex PCR reads were re-called with MiXCR into one record per CDR3 protein. The repertoire holds about 510,000 distinct CDR3 sequences, with 12% to 15% as singletons. Sequenced material: blood. These receptors came from a middle-aged woman with Graves' hyperthyroidism.

The V and J genes are TRBV3-1 and TRBJ2-1; D uncertain. This CDR3 contains 15 residues. Between the trimmed V and J ends, which lost 1 base and 3 bases, there was a span of 10 bases. The germline V gene has CDR1 LGHDT and CDR2 YNNKEL (reference sequence). Written as DNA, the CDR3 is TGTGCCAGCAGCCAAGCCGGGTCAGGCTACAATGAGCAGTTCTTC. This translates into CASSQAGSGYNEQFF.

This clonotype was seen at least ten times. This sequence joins TRBV20-1 and TRBJ2-3, with D unresolved. This CDR3 region has 13 residues. The germline CDR1 and CDR2 sequences are DFQATT and SNEGSKA (reference sequence). CDR3 amino acids: CRAGGSRTDTQYF. Written as DNA, the CDR3 is TGCAGGGCTGGCGGCAGCAGAACAGATACGCAGTATTTT.